These T cell receptor beta chains were read from a single sample in a study of shared clonotypes between healthy human individuals. The data were produced by immunoSEQ multiplex PCR, yet TCRdb's version contains in-frame clones alone and is incomplete. The table shows under 1,100,000 clones, with more than 65% occurring only once. What was sequenced was memory CD4+ T cells sorted from blood. These TCRs come from a man in his late teens or twenties in good health. The CDR3 runs from the conserved cysteine through the conserved F or W.

j_call v_call cdr3_aa
TRBJ1-3 TRBV7-2 CASSPGYSGNTIYF
TRBJ2-3 TRBV9 CASSPPGNIIDTQYF
TRBJ1-5 TRBV10-3 CAISGDRAGQPQHF
TRBJ2-7 TRBV9 CASSVADSHYEQYF
TRBJ1-1 TRBV9 CASSTIAEGTEAFF
TRBJ1-2 TRBV7-2 CASSFTEGNYGYTF
TRBJ1-2 TRBV18 CASSNSGYGYTF
TRBJ2-1 TRBV2 CASSWERRDEQFF
TRBJ2-3 TRBV6-6 CASRGVSGRTDTQYF
TRBJ1-6 TRBV9 CASSVSWHTDSPLHF
TRBJ2-7 TRBV18 CASSPEVGAYEQYF
TRBJ1-1 TRBV10-3 CALRGGVPEAFF
TRBJ2-7 TRBV28 CPRGLYEQYF
TRBJ2-7 TRBV11-2 CASSLHSSQGSYEQYF
TRBJ2-3 TRBV5-6 CASSSKQDTTTDTQYF
TRBJ2-5 TRBV11-2 CASSLGGLAGVATQYF
TRBJ1-1 TRBV5-4 CASSLKGRVTEAFF
TRBJ2-6 TRBV27 CASSFVGLAGGHSGANVLTF
TRBJ1-2 TRBV6-6 CASSTLGGYTF
TRBJ2-3 TRBV18 CASSPPISQGANTDTQYF
TRBJ2-6 TRBV5-1 CASSGWVSGANVLTF
TRBJ1-6 TRBV25-1 CASSELGNSPLHF
TRBJ2-7 TRBV18 CASSPLGLAGGPHEQYF
TRBJ1-2 TRBV6-5 CASTGANYGYTF
TRBJ2-7 TRBV28 CASRKRTGSYEQYF
TRBJ2-7 TRBV5-6 CASSLASGYEQYF
TRBJ2-7 TRBV5-4 CASSLDVGGTYEQYF
TRBJ2-5 TRBV15 CATSRGLAQETQYF
TRBJ2-2 TRBV7-9 CASSLISGGELFF
TRBJ1-3 TRBV6-5 CASSYWVNGTGNTIYF
TRBJ1-4 TRBV5-6 CASSQKTGGSEKLFF
TRBJ2-7 TRBV5-1 CASSLATSGAEQYF
TRBJ1-5 TRBV5-4 CASSLDPSARQPQHF
TRBJ1-4 TRBV7-9 CASSKGQESTNEKLFF
TRBJ2-2 TRBV6-5 CASSYFRGPGELFF
TRBJ2-1 TRBV19 CASSKKASGSPDEQFF
TRBJ2-3 TRBV19 CASTRREAGGFTDTQYF
TRBJ1-5 TRBV6-6 CASSYPAGPQHF
TRBJ2-5 TRBV29-1 CSVNAGGSETQYF
TRBJ1-3 TRBV4-1 CASSQEGRNTIYF
TRBJ1-6 TRBV5-1 CASRLSPQGYNSPLHF
TRBJ1-6 TRBV30 CAWSVVNSYNSPLHF
TRBJ1-1 TRBV11-2 CASSSVGGNTEAFF
TRBJ2-1 TRBV2 CASSLAGVGNEQFF